Listed below are T cell receptor beta chains from one sample, sequenced in a study of response to subunit inactivated influenza vaccine. One entry per CDR3 protein, called by TCRdb with MiXCR from the RT-PCR reads. The table records 650,000 to 800,000 distinct CDR3 sequences, less than 20% of them present only once. This sample comprised PBMCs from blood, obtained 5 days after vaccination. The receptors shown here come from a middle-aged man who received an inactivated influenza vaccine. Both conserved end residues are part of each CDR3.

TRBV21-1	TRBJ2-3	CASSKVTCGGLSTDTQYF
TRBV21-1	TRBJ2-3	CASSLADVSTDTQYF
TRBV5-1	TRBJ2-7	CASSGQGLNEQYF
TRBV4-3	TRBJ1-5	CASSQVRGQPQHF
TRBV30	TRBJ1-2	CAWGLSNGYTF
TRBV28	TRBJ2-1	CASSLTRQGGNEQFF
TRBV7-2	TRBJ1-2	CASSVDRGRGGYTF
TRBV6-5	TRBJ2-1	CASSYPRGSGSYNEQFF
TRBV20-1	TRBJ2-7	CSVNRVSISYEQYF
TRBV6-1	TRBJ2-3	CASRTPGHGADTQYF
TRBV29-1	TRBJ2-7	CSVLGLAGGIYEQYF
TRBV5-1	TRBJ1-6	CASSSDITTPLHF
TRBV7-2	TRBJ2-3	CASSLTFLTSGPDTQYF
TRBV30	TRBJ1-2	CAWSVYGTGGGYTF
TRBV7-8	TRBJ1-1	CASSGQPTEAFF
TRBV20-1	TRBJ1-2	CSARDQGDGQALHRANYGYTF
TRBV10-3	TRBJ2-5	CAISELQARTETQYF
TRBV20-1	TRBJ2-1	CSASGGGRNYNEQFF
TRBV5-1	TRBJ2-7	CASRDRDGIFYEQYF
TRBV19	TRBJ1-1	CASSIPGGTEAFF
TRBV5-6	TRBJ2-7	CASSLGGVGEQYF
TRBV7-2	TRBJ1-6	CACRDRNSPLHF
TRBV11-2	TRBJ2-1	CASSRTSGARGFF
TRBV3-1	TRBJ2-4	CASSQAAALAKNIQYF
TRBV5-1	TRBJ2-2	CASSPFREVISGELFF
TRBV6-5	TRBJ2-2	CASSYPSRGGELFF
TRBV4-3	TRBJ2-7	CASSQDRFGREQYF
TRBV5-8	TRBJ2-7	CASSSLKWQYF
TRBV20-1	TRBJ2-5	CSAQYDRNQETQYF
TRBV25-1	TRBJ2-1	CASSELAGGYNEQFF
TRBV7-2	TRBJ1-2	CASSLEQSNYGYTF
TRBV6-6	TRBJ2-1	CASSRERDNEQFF
TRBV6-2/TRBV6-3	TRBJ2-1	CASREGGGAYNEQFF
TRBV20-1	TRBJ2-7	CSAPDIRRKHYEQYF
TRBV12-3/TRBV12-4	TRBJ2-2	CASSLTSGSLPGELFF
TRBV5-1	TRBJ2-7	CASTSSGSSYEQYF
TRBV6-1	TRBJ2-7	CASSKTRGDQYEQYF
TRBV24-1	TRBJ2-1	CATSDFSSGRANEQFF
TRBV5-1	TRBJ2-7	CASSLGTSAYEQYF
TRBV7-6	TRBJ2-1	CASSFREGRSYNEQFF
TRBV12-3/TRBV12-4	TRBJ2-2	CASRARGRDLSGELFF
TRBV6-2/TRBV6-3	TRBJ2-1	CASLYSKDNGQGANEQFF
TRBV5-1	TRBJ2-5	CASSWASGRAKETQYF
TRBV20-1	TRBJ2-1	CSARIPGVDNEQFF
TRBV7-2	TRBJ2-2	CATKPSPGFGGELFF